One sample yielded the 28 T cell receptor beta chains listed below, sequenced in a study of T-cell reconstitution after alpha-beta-depleted transplantation in children. Unique molecular identifiers were incorporated during preparation of the TCRbeta library. TCRdb fed the PCR reads into MiXCR, producing one record per CDR3 protein. The sample shows approximately 520,000 distinct CDR3 sequences, 10% to 12% of them seen only once. The sequences come from PBMCs, mostly from graft donor cells, collected 180 days after TCRalphabeta/CD19-depleted stem cell transplant. The receptors were sampled from a female patient aged 2 to 10 who had a stem cell transplant for aplastic anemia, so the T cells may come from the graft donor.

This sequence joins TRBV9 and TRBJ2-3; TRBD2 is a possible D gene (5 bases). Germline V gives CDR1 SGDLS, CDR2 YYNGEE. This CDR3 is 16 amino acids long. V was shortened by 4 bases and J by 0 bases, with 15 bases between the two germline ends. The CDR3 nucleotides are TGTGCCAGCAGCCCAGGCGGAGGCGGGAGCACAGATACGCAGTATTTT. Translated, it gives CASSPGGGGSTDTQYF.

Many counts were recorded for this clonotype. The V call is TRBV20-1, the J call TRBJ2-3, with D possibly being TRBD1 (6 bases). The CDR3 runs to 14 residues. The germline V and J ends were trimmed by 6 bases and 0 bases, with 13 bases remaining between them. Per germline, CDR1 DFQATT and CDR2 SNEGSKA (reference sequence). The CDR3 sequence is CSARTAESTDTQYF. DNA of the CDR3: TGCAGTGCGAGGACAGCGGAAAGCACAGATACGCAGTATTTT.

The sample holds a few counts of this clonotype. The chain carries TRBV14 and TRBJ1-1; no clear D gene. Per germline, CDR1 SGHDN and CDR2 FVKESK. Trimming cost V 0 bases and J 11 bases, with 13 bases left between them. The CDR3 length is 13 residues. The CDR3 spells CASSQEVRVGAFF. CDR3 bases: TGTGCCAGCAGCCAAGAGGTCCGGGTTGGGGCTTTCTTT.

The chain recombines TRBV29-1 with TRBJ2-5, with TRBD1 matching over 10 bases. Looked up from germline, CDR1 is SQVTM and CDR2 is ANQGSEA. The length of the CDR3 is 14 residues. V lost 6 bases and J lost 3; bases outside the gene matches: 7. CDR3 sequence reads: CSVLRDRGEETQYF. In DNA, the CDR3 is TGCAGCGTGCTCCGGGACAGGGGTGAAGAGACCCAGTACTTC.

V usage is TRBV4-1 and J usage is TRBJ2-2; D remains ambiguous. V lost 0 bases to trimming and J lost 7 bases, with 12 bases between them. CDR1 and CDR2 (germline): MGHRA, YSYEKL. The CDR3 consists of 15 residues. The CDR3 DNA sequence: TGCGCCAGCAGCCAAGAAGGCCAGGACGTCGGGGAGCTGTTTTTT. It codes for CASSQEGQDVGELFF.

This clonotype was counted at least ten times. This chain links TRBV20-1 with TRBJ2-7; TRBD2 matches at 7 bases. Germline CDR1 is DFQATT and CDR2 is SNEGSKA (reference sequence). The ends lost 1 base at V and 2 bases at J; junction bases unmatched: 8. CDR3 length: 15 amino acids. The CDR3 DNA is TGCAGTGCTAGAGGTCCTAGCGGAGCTACCTACGAGCAGTACTTC. Protein product: CSARGPSGATYEQYF.

This clonotype has a handful of counts. This chain links TRBV28 with TRBJ2-1, with D perhaps TRBD2 (7 bases). Germline V CDR1 and CDR2: MDHEN, SYDVKM. V lost 3 bases and J lost 8, with 20 bases in between. The CDR3 covers 16 residues. CDR3 region: CASSFNLWGGADEQFF. DNA for the CDR3: TGTGCCAGCAGTTTTAACCTCTGGGGGGGGGCCGATGAGCAGTTCTTC.

The J gene is TRBJ2-4, the V gene TRBV5-1; TRBD1 matches 9 bases. V gave up 3 bases and J gave up 5 bases; unmatched junction bases: 6. Germline loops: CDR1 SGHRS, CDR2 YFSETQ. This CDR3 region has 15 residues. DNA for the CDR3: TGCGCCAGCAGCTCAGGAGGGACAGGGCAAAACATTCAGTACTTC. Translating it yields CASSSGGTGQNIQYF.

The chain recombines TRBV7-9 with TRBJ2-7; 14 nucleotides match TRBD2. This CDR3 has 16 residues. Trimming at V came to 4 bases and at J to 4 bases, leaving 6 bases not matched to a gene. The V gene's germline CDR1 is SEHNR and CDR2 FQNEAQ (reference sequence). CDR3 DNA sequence: TGTGCCAGCAGCTCTCCGGGACTAGCGGGAGTGTACGAGCAGTACGTC. This codes for CASSSPGLAGVYEQYV.

The chain is built from TRBV9 and TRBJ2-1, with TRBD1 identical over 10 bases. The CDR3 consists of 17 residues. V lost 4 bases to trimming and J lost 7 bases; unmatched junction nucleotides: 14. CDR1 and CDR2 (germline): SGDLS, YYNGEE. The CDR3, as DNA: TGTGCCAGCAGCTTAAATCAGGGGACAGGGGACGGAAATGAGCAGTTCTTC. Its translation is CASSLNQGTGDGNEQFF.

A few counts support this clonotype. The chain is built from TRBV7-2 and TRBJ2-3, with unresolved D. Looked up from germline, CDR1 is SGHTA and CDR2 is FQGNSA. This CDR3 is 11 amino acids long. V lost 8 bases and J lost 9, with 12 bases in between. For the CDR3, the DNA is TGTGCCAGCGCGCCGGTAGAGACGCAGTATTTT. This encodes CASAPVETQYF.

This clonotype was found a few times. The rearrangement joins TRBV19 to TRBJ2-3; D call uncertain. Trimming shortened V by 0 bases and J by 1 base, and 11 bases separated the two germline ends. The CDR3 totals 16 residues. From germline, CDR1 is LNHDA and CDR2 SQIVND (reference sequence). The CDR3 DNA reads TGTGCCAGTAGTATAGATTACCGGACCCGCACAGATACGCAGTATTTT. Translation gives CASSIDYRTRTDTQYF.

The V call is TRBV12-3 or TRBV12-4, the J call TRBJ2-1; 7 bases match TRBD2. This CDR3 has 15 amino acids. The trim removed 6 bases at V and 3 bases at J, leaving 8 bases unmatched. In nucleotides, the CDR3 is TGTGCCAGCAGCCCCGCGGGAGCTTTCTACAATGAGCAGTTCTTC. Protein product: CASSPAGAFYNEQFF.

The chain carries TRBV5-1 and TRBJ2-7, with TRBD1 matching over 8 bases. Germline V lookup: CDR1 SGHRS, CDR2 YFSETQ. The CDR3 covers 17 residues. V trimming: 4 bases; J trimming: 0 bases; junction bases outside the gene matches: 12. The CDR3 spells CASSGRDRHEGSYEQYV. The DNA for the CDR3 is TGCGCCAGCAGCGGCCGGGACAGGCATGAGGGCTCCTACGAGCAGTACGTC.

The chain has TRBV7-9 and TRBJ1-1; D is possibly TRBD1 (6 bases). V was shortened by 0 bases and J by 4 bases, with 9 bases between the two germline ends. Looked up from germline, CDR1 is SEHNR and CDR2 is FQNEAQ (reference sequence). The CDR3 is made up of 14 amino acids. CDR3 sequence reads: CASSLAPGATEAFF. The CDR3 nucleotides read TGTGCCAGCAGCTTAGCCCCAGGGGCCACTGAAGCTTTCTTT.

In its sample, this clonotype was seen a few times. The chain joins TRBV5-1 to TRBJ2-1, with D possibly TRBD2 on 6 matching bases. The CDR3 covers 16 residues. Germline CDR1 reads SGHRS; CDR2 reads YFSETQ. V lost 0 bases and J 7 bases, leaving 17 bases between the germline ends. In DNA, the CDR3 is TGCGCCAGCAGCTTGGGAGCGGCCGCGGCGGGAAATGAGCAGTTCTTC. Its translation is CASSLGAAAAGNEQFF.

V usage is TRBV20-1 and J usage is TRBJ1-2; unclear D gene. Per the germline V gene, CDR1 is DFQATT and CDR2 is SNEGSKA (reference sequence). V was cut by 5 bases and J by 0 bases, with 7 bases left in between. CDR3 length equals 12 residues. CDR3 region: CSAQYTNYGYTF. In nucleotides, the CDR3 is TGCAGTGCTCAATATACTAACTATGGCTACACCTTC.

CDR3 loop: CASSNAPPKNEQFF. The CDR3 DNA reads as TGCGCCAGCAGTAACGCTCCACCAAAGAATGAGCAGTTCTTC. The V gene is TRBV5-1, the J gene TRBJ2-1; D remains unclear. CDR1 SGHRS and CDR2 YFSETQ come from the germline V gene. V was shortened by 5 bases and J by 7 bases, with 16 bases between the two germline ends. The length of the CDR3 is 14 residues.

V usage is TRBV28 and J usage is TRBJ2-3; D tentatively fits TRBD1 or TRBD2 (6 bases each). This CDR3 comprises 13 residues. The V and J ends lost 8 bases and 6 bases respectively, with 15 bases between them. Germline CDR1 MDHEN, CDR2 SYDVKM. In DNA form, the CDR3 reads TGTGCCAGCGTCTTATGGGGGGCGGATACGCAGTATTTT. Residues: CASVLWGADTQYF.

The chain employs TRBV21-1 and TRBJ2-5; the DNA was not used to check the table's D call, TRBD1. TRBV21-1 is a known pseudogene. CDR3 length equals 12 residues. In DNA, the CDR3 is TGTGCCAGCAGCACCCGGATCGAGACCCAGTACTTC. Protein product: CASSTRIETQYF.

This clonotype was recorded many times. This chain joins TRBV10-3 and TRBJ1-2; the D gene is possibly TRBD1 (6 bases). V lost 4 bases and J lost 8, with 8 bases in between. The CDR3 loop spans 11 amino acids. Germline V gene sequence: CDR1 ENHRY, CDR2 SYGVKD. The CDR3 DNA follows: TGTGCCATCAGTGTCACAGGGGGCTACACCTTC. Translated: CAISVTGGYTF.

This clonotype was recorded once. Mismatch with germline at one junction end may stem from a read error. This chain connects TRBV7-7 to TRBJ2-5, with a possible D match to TRBD2 (6 bases). The CDR3 has 11 amino acids. From germline, CDR1 is SSHAT and CDR2 FNYEAQ (reference sequence). The DNA of the CDR3 is TGTGCCAGCAGCTTAGAGACTAGGAAGGGGTTC. Translation: CASSLETRKGF.

This clonotype was seen a handful of times. The chain has TRBV29-1 and TRBJ2-1; unclear D gene. Per the germline V gene, CDR1 is SQVTM and CDR2 is ANQGSEA. The CDR3 length is 13 residues. The V and J ends lost 7 bases and 4 bases respectively, with 14 bases between them. This CDR3 is CSAAPVHYNEQFF. CDR3 in DNA: TGCAGCGCTGCCCCAGTGCATTACAATGAGCAGTTCTTC.

This clonotype has at least ten counts. J is TRBJ2-7 and V is TRBV29-1; D gene unclear. CDR1 is SQVTM and CDR2 is ANQGSEA in the germline V gene. V was shortened by 0 bases and J by 2 bases, with 14 bases between the two germline ends. This CDR3 region has 15 residues. CDR3 loop: CSVEERHTPPYEQYF. The DNA for the CDR3 is TGCAGCGTTGAAGAAAGACACACTCCACCCTACGAGCAGTACTTC.

The sample holds a few counts of this clonotype. The chain has TRBV29-1 and TRBJ2-3; TRBD2 aligns across 7 bases. CDR1 is SQVTM, CDR2 ANQGSEA, per germline. The CDR3 spans 17 residues. Trimming took 7 bases from V and 2 from J; bases not matched to a gene: 18. The CDR3 sequence is CSGERGGPTADTDTQYF. The CDR3 DNA is TGCAGCGGCGAGAGGGGAGGGCCCACCGCCGACACAGATACGCAGTATTTT.

This clonotype was detected ten times or more. The genes are TRBV5-1 and TRBJ2-7; 8 positions agree with TRBD1. From germline, CDR1 is SGHRS and CDR2 YFSETQ. The CDR3 spans 14 residues. V gave up 8 bases and J gave up 5 bases; unmatched junction bases: 12. CDR3 region: CARPRDRYGDEQYF. The CDR3 DNA sequence: TGCGCCAGACCCCGGGACAGGTATGGGGACGAGCAGTACTTC.

J is TRBJ2-7 and V is TRBV27; 7 positions agree with TRBD2. The CDR3 extends over 16 amino acids. In germline, CDR1 is MNHEY, CDR2 SMNVEV (reference sequence). J was trimmed by 3 bases and V by 5 bases; bases with no gene match: 13. CDR3 sequence reads: CASSQTSVQGFYEQYF. The CDR3 coding sequence is TGTGCCAGCAGTCAAACTAGCGTTCAAGGGTTCTACGAGCAGTACTTC.

In this sample, this clonotype turned up many times. The V gene is TRBV12-3 or TRBV12-4, the J gene TRBJ2-2; 8 nucleotides match TRBD1. The CDR3 has 15 residues. After removal of 3 bases from V and 6 bases from J, the junction contained 6 bases not matched to a gene. CDR3 DNA: TGTGCCAGCAGTTTGCGGCAGGGGGCGGCCGGGGAGCTGTTTTTT. Its protein product is CASSLRQGAAGELFF.